These T cell receptor beta chains were read from a single sample in a study of blood T cell repertoires in COVID-19. TCRdb's table, derived via immunoSEQ multiplex PCR, lists solely in-frame clones and lacks some. The repertoire holds about 250,000 clones, with 75% to 85% as singletons. The sequenced sample was peripheral blood. The origin of the receptors is a man in his fifties with COVID-19, enrolled during active disease. Both conserved end residues are part of each CDR3. Each record gives: clone size, J gene, D gene, V gene, CDR3 protein, CDR3 DNA. The D gene is left open where the match is weak. Rows give clone size only sometimes, using once, few, many, or a class for an expanded clone.

>NA|TRBJ1-3|TRBD1|TRBV5-1
CASRESGTGTGNTIYF
TGCGCCAGCAGGGAGTCCGGGACAGGGACCGGAAACACCATATATTTT
>NA|TRBJ1-1|NA|TRBV5-1
CASSLEAGGQAFF
TGCGCCAGCAGCTTGGAGGCAGGAGGCCAGGCTTTCTTT
>NA|TRBJ1-2|NA|TRBV27
CASSQSRSGGDGYTF
TGTGCCAGCAGCCAGTCGAGGAGCGGGGGCGATGGCTACACCTTC
>once|TRBJ2-2|NA|TRBV6-5
CATGTPNTGELFF
TGTGCCACCGGGACTCCGAACACCGGGGAGCTGTTTTTT
>once|TRBJ1-4|TRBD1|TRBV12-3/TRBV12-4
CASSSPGQGAFF
TGTGCCAGCAGTTCACCGGGACAGGGCGCGTTTTTT
>NA|TRBJ2-1|TRBD1|TRBV5-1
CASSVYRLGTGDNEQFF
TGCGCCAGCAGCGTCTACCGCCTCGGGACAGGGGACAATGAGCAGTTCTTC
>NA|TRBJ1-2|NA|TRBV28
CASSSGFRDTLFYGYTF
TGTGCCAGCAGTTCCGGATTCCGGGACACATTATTCTATGGCTACACCTTC
>NA|TRBJ1-2|NA|TRBV5-1
CASSTGNYGYTF
TGCGCCAGCAGCACAGGGAACTATGGCTACACCTTC
>NA|TRBJ1-5|NA|TRBV18
CASSLSEGGPQPQHF
TGTGCCAGCTCACTAAGTGAGGGGGGGCCTCAGCCCCAGCATTTT
>NA|TRBJ1-2|TRBD1|TRBV6-5
CASSYQGQGNGYTF
TGTGCCAGCAGTTACCAGGGACAGGGGAACGGCTACACCTTC
>NA|TRBJ1-1|TRBD1|TRBV19
CASLGQGDTEAFF
TGTGCCAGTCTGGGACAGGGAGACACTGAAGCTTTCTTT
>once|TRBJ2-1|NA|TRBV20-1
CSASSGSYNEQFF
TGCAGTGCTAGTAGCGGTTCCTACAATGAGCAGTTCTTC
>NA|TRBJ2-7|TRBD2|TRBV18
CASSPRLAGDSYEQYF
TGTGCCAGCTCCCCCCGACTAGCGGGTGATTCCTACGAGCAGTACTTC
>NA|TRBJ1-1|NA|TRBV6-1
CASSSSRGSEAFF
TGTGCCAGCAGTTCGTCCCGGGGGAGTGAAGCTTTCTTT
>NA|TRBJ2-2|TRBD1|TRBV24-1
CATNQQGTGELFF
TGTGCCACCAACCAACAGGGGACCGGGGAGCTGTTTTTT
>NA|TRBJ1-2|NA|TRBV5-5
CASSPSGLSGYTF
TGTGCCAGCAGTCCATCAGGGCTAAGTGGCTACACCTTC
>NA|TRBJ2-1|NA|TRBV11-3
CASSLSDYYNEQFF
TGTGCCAGCAGCTTATCGGACTACTACAATGAGCAGTTCTTC
>NA|TRBJ1-2|NA|TRBV5-1
CASSRGGYGYTF
TGCGCCAGCAGCCGAGGCGGGTATGGCTACACCTTC
>NA|TRBJ2-7|NA|TRBV10-1
CASSESIGGSYEQYF
TGCGCCAGCAGTGAGTCGATAGGAGGGTCCTACGAGCAGTACTTC
>once|TRBJ1-1|NA|TRBV6-2/TRBV6-3
CASSYRGGVNTEAFF
TGTGCCAGCAGTTATCGTGGGGGGGTGAACACTGAAGCTTTCTTT
>NA|TRBJ2-1|NA|TRBV11-3
CASSLGRVGNEQFF
TGTGCCAGCAGCTTAGGCAGGGTAGGGAATGAGCAGTTCTTC
>NA|TRBJ2-5|NA|TRBV9
CASSVAEGYQETQYF
TGTGCCAGCAGCGTAGCGGAGGGTTACCAAGAGACCCAGTACTTC
>NA|TRBJ2-7|TRBD2|TRBV7-9
CASSLGGGIWDEQYF
TGTGCCAGCAGCTTAGGCGGGGGGATATGGGACGAGCAGTACTTC
>NA|TRBJ2-1|TRBD2|TRBV28
CASRTSGAIYEQFF
TGTGCCAGCAGGACTAGCGGGGCCATATATGAGCAGTTCTTC
>few|TRBJ2-3|NA|TRBV5-1
CASSLGTSTDTQYF
TGCGCCAGCAGCTTGGGGACTAGCACAGATACGCAGTATTTT
>NA|TRBJ2-7|NA|TRBV6-5
CASSYRQGGSYEQYF
TGTGCCAGCAGTTACAGGCAGGGGGGCTCCTACGAGCAGTACTTC
>NA|TRBJ1-6|NA|TRBV11-3
CASSLEQNSPLHF
TGTGCCAGCAGCTTAGAACAGAATTCACCCCTCCACTTT
>NA|TRBJ1-1|TRBD1|TRBV30
CAWSVTGGYTEAFF
TGTGCCTGGAGTGTTACAGGGGGTTACACTGAAGCTTTCTTT
>NA|TRBJ1-1|NA|TRBV6-5
CASSWAGETEAFF
TGTGCCAGCAGTTGGGCAGGGGAGACTGAAGCTTTCTTT
>NA|TRBJ1-2|NA|TRBV3-1/TRBV3-2
CASSEEGGYGYTF
TGTGCCAGCAGCGAGGAGGGAGGGTATGGCTACACCTTC
>NA|TRBJ2-5|NA|TRBV29-1
CSVAPGHLQETQYF
TGCAGCGTGGCACCGGGACACCTGCAAGAGACCCAGTACTTC
>few|TRBJ2-1|TRBD2|TRBV30
CAWNGGGRYEQFF
TGTGCCTGGAACGGCGGGGGGAGATATGAGCAGTTCTTC
>NA|TRBJ1-5|TRBD1|TRBV19
CASSMGTGNQPQHF
TGTGCCAGTAGTATGGGGACAGGGAATCAGCCCCAGCATTTT
>NA|TRBJ2-7|TRBD1|TRBV11-2
CASKQGLGVSYEQYF
TGTGCCAGCAAACAGGGGTTGGGGGTCTCCTACGAGCAGTACTTC
>NA|TRBJ1-1|NA|TRBV4-3
CASSQDVTGINTEAFF
TGCGCCAGCAGCCAGGACGTTACAGGGATTAACACTGAAGCTTTCTTT
>NA|TRBJ2-2|NA|TRBV30
CAWKLTTNTGELFF
TGTGCCTGGAAACTTACTACGAACACCGGGGAGCTGTTTTTT
>NA|TRBJ2-1|NA|TRBV7-3
CASSSMQYNEQFF
TGTGCCAGCAGCTCGATGCAGTACAATGAGCAGTTCTTC
>NA|TRBJ2-2|NA|TRBV5-1
CASTPGGSDTGELFF
TGCGCCAGCACCCCGGGGGGCAGCGACACCGGGGAGCTGTTTTTT
>NA|TRBJ2-7|NA|TRBV3-1/TRBV3-2
CASSQVTGPYEQYF
TGTGCCAGCAGCCAAGTCACAGGGCCCTACGAGCAGTACTTC
>NA|TRBJ2-1|TRBD2|TRBV3-1/TRBV3-2
CASSQALAGTNEQFF
TGTGCCAGCAGCCAAGCCCTAGCGGGGACTAATGAGCAGTTCTTC
>NA|TRBJ2-1|NA|TRBV3-1/TRBV3-2
CASSPELRVFIDEQFF
TGTGCCAGCAGCCCAGAACTGAGGGTCTTTATAGATGAGCAGTTCTTC
>NA|TRBJ2-7|TRBD2|TRBV2
CASGASGAYEQYF
TGTGCCAGCGGGGCTAGCGGGGCTTACGAGCAGTACTTC
>NA|TRBJ2-3|TRBD2|TRBV7-2
CASSLGLAGEADTQYF
TGTGCCAGCAGCTTGGGACTAGCGGGGGAGGCAGATACGCAGTATTTT
>NA|TRBJ2-3|TRBD2|TRBV3-1/TRBV3-2
CASSQAMGLAGNTDTQYF
TGTGCCAGCAGCCAAGCTATGGGACTAGCGGGGAACACAGATACGCAGTATTTT
>NA|TRBJ2-3|NA|TRBV11-2
CASSLVTGGLGDTQYF
TGTGCCAGCAGCTTAGTGACCGGGGGGCTGGGAGATACGCAGTATTTT
>NA|TRBJ2-5|TRBD1|TRBV30
CAWTQAGTGEETQYF
TGTGCCTGGACTCAAGCGGGGACAGGGGAAGAGACCCAGTACTTC
>NA|TRBJ1-4|NA|TRBV5-1
CASSLAETATNEKLFF
TGCGCCAGCAGCTTGGCGGAGACAGCGACTAATGAAAAACTGTTTTTT
>NA|TRBJ1-2|NA|TRBV3-1/TRBV3-2
CASSQDHRVGYGYTF
TGTGCCAGCAGCCAAGATCACAGGGTGGGCTATGGCTACACCTTC
>NA|TRBJ2-5|NA|TRBV11-2
CASSLNSGLDKETQYF
TGTGCCAGCAGCTTAAATTCGGGGTTAGACAAAGAGACCCAGTACTTC
>NA|TRBJ1-2|NA|TRBV4-3
CASSQDQGFGYGYTF
TGCGCCAGCAGCCAAGATCAGGGGTTCGGCTATGGCTACACCTTC
>few|TRBJ2-2|TRBD2|TRBV6-6
CASSRRGGRRGTGELFF
TGTGCCAGCAGTCGTCGGGGGGGCCGAAGGGGCACCGGGGAGCTGTTTTTT
>NA|TRBJ1-1|NA|TRBV12-3/TRBV12-4
CASSAGFDTEAFF
TGTGCCAGCAGTGCAGGGTTTGACACTGAAGCTTTCTTT
>once|TRBJ1-1|TRBD1|TRBV29-1
CSAGGLDTEAFF
TGCAGCGCAGGGGGCTTGGACACTGAAGCTTTCTTT
>NA|TRBJ2-7|NA|TRBV6-6
CASSSVMTGSYEQYF
TGTGCCAGCAGCTCCGTGATGACAGGATCCTACGAGCAGTACTTC
>NA|TRBJ2-5|NA|TRBV7-7
CASSLDAGQIETQYF
TGTGCTAGCAGCTTAGACGCGGGCCAGATAGAGACCCAGTACTTC
>NA|TRBJ1-4|NA|TRBV18
CASSGGPDATNEKLFF
TGTGCCAGCTCCGGGGGTCCGGATGCAACTAATGAAAAACTGTTTTTT
>NA|TRBJ2-7|TRBD1|TRBV9
CASSASGQGYEQYF
TGTGCCAGCAGCGCCTCGGGACAGGGTTACGAGCAGTACTTC
>NA|TRBJ2-3|NA|TRBV14
CASSQFLGQGTDTQYF
TGTGCCAGCAGCCAATTCCTTGGGCAGGGCACAGATACGCAGTATTTT
>NA|TRBJ2-3|TRBD2|TRBV30
CAWGGSGDRLDTQYF
TGTGCCTGGGGGGGGAGCGGGGATCGTTTAGATACGCAGTATTTT
>few|TRBJ1-5|NA|TRBV19
CASTSRVAQPQHF
TGTGCCAGTACCTCCCGGGTAGCTCAGCCCCAGCATTTT